These 6 T cell receptor beta chains originate from one sample sequenced in a study of Ad26.COV2.S vaccination and SARS-CoV-2 variants. Profiling relied on immunoSEQ multiplex PCR, and the TCRdb table lists in-frame clones only, not all of them. The profile shows hundreds of thousands of clones, approximately 85% of them singletons. Noted treatment: some 20 received Ad26.COV2.S at low or high dose, single or two shots; about 5 received placebo; per-sample allocation not given. All samples were drawn on day 63, counting from the first vaccine or placebo injection. This sample comprised peripheral blood, obtained in a trial of Ad26.COV2.S vaccine versus placebo. Receptor source: a person aged 18-65 years who received the Ad26.COV2.S COVID-19 vaccine or a placebo.

The CDR3 spells CASRPRTGLVGNSPLHF. For the CDR3, the DNA is TGTGCCAGCAGACCAAGAACAGGGCTAGTGGGTAATTCACCCCTCCACTTT. The chain has TRBV27 and TRBJ1-6, with a weak D call TRBD1 (6 bases). The CDR3 loop spans 17 amino acids. CDR1 is MNHEY, CDR2 SMNVEV, per germline (reference sequence). Trimming took 6 bases from V and 6 from J, leaving 21 bases between them.

The CDR3 bases are TGTGCCACCGCCCAGGACGTCGATTGGGATGAGCAGTTCTTC. Translation gives CATAQDVDWDEQFF. V usage is TRBV24-1 and J usage is TRBJ2-1, with D uncertain. The germline gives CDR1 KGHDR, CDR2 SFDVKD. This CDR3 is built from 14 residues. The ends were cut back, 9 bases at V and 8 bases at J, with 19 bases in the middle.

The V call is TRBV5-1, the J call TRBJ2-7; the D gene is possibly TRBD1 (5 bases). CDR3 size: 14 residues. Per germline, CDR1 SGHRS and CDR2 YFSETQ. V dropped 0 bases and J dropped 3 bases, with 10 bases sitting between them. The CDR3 DNA reads TGCGCCAGCAGCTTGGCCAGGCAGGGCTACGAGCAGTACTTC. Its protein is CASSLARQGYEQYF.

The CDR3 DNA is TGCGCCAGCAGCCAAGATGAGGGGAACACTGAAGCTTTCTTT. This encodes CASSQDEGNTEAFF. This chain uses TRBV4-3 with TRBJ1-1; D unclear. The V gene lost 0 bases and the J gene lost 1 base, with 6 bases spanning the gap. Germline V gene data show CDR1 as LGHNA and CDR2 as YSLEER. This CDR3 contains 14 residues.

The chain carries TRBV7-2 and TRBJ2-7; unclear D gene. Looked up from germline, CDR1 is SGHTA and CDR2 is FQGNSA. The CDR3 has 14 amino acids. V was cut by 3 bases and J by 0 bases, with 9 bases left in between. The CDR3 DNA reads as TGTGCCAGCAGCTTGGCACAGCTCTCCTACGAGCAGTACTTC. Translation gives CASSLAQLSYEQYF.

The chain joins TRBV11-2 to TRBJ2-7, with TRBD2 identical over 9 bases. There are 14 residues in the CDR3. The V gene end was trimmed by 5 bases and the J gene end by 3 bases; junction bases not matched to a gene: 5. Germline V lookup: CDR1 SGHAT, CDR2 FQNNGV. CDR3 residues: CASSQGLAGYEQYF. The CDR3 region has the DNA TGTGCCAGCAGCCAGGGACTAGCAGGCTACGAGCAGTACTTC.